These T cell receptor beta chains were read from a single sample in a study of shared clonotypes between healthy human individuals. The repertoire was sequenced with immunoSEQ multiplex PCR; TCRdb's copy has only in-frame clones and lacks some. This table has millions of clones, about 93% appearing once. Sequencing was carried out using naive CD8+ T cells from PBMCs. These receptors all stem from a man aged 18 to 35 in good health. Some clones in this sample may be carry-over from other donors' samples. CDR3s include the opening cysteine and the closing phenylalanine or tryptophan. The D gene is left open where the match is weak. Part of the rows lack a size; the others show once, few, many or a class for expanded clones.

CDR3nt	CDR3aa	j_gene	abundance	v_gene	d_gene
TGTGCCAGCAGTTTATTGTGGGAGACCCAGTACTTC	CASSLLWETQYF	TRBJ2-5	.	TRBV28	.
TGTGCCAGCAGCGGTGGCGGGGCTAGCACAGATACGCAGTATTTT	CASSGGGASTDTQYF	TRBJ2-3	.	TRBV9	.
TGTGCCAGCAGCGTAGATAGACTAGCGGGAGGTTATGAGCAGTTCTTC	CASSVDRLAGGYEQFF	TRBJ2-1	.	TRBV9	TRBD2
TGTGCCAGCAGCCCCACAGGGGCCTCCTACAATGAGCAGTTCTTC	CASSPTGASYNEQFF	TRBJ2-1	.	TRBV7-9	TRBD1
TGTGCCAGCAGTGAACGGTTCCAGGGAGAGAGCTACGAGCAGTACTTC	CASSERFQGESYEQYF	TRBJ2-7	.	TRBV2	.
TGTGCCAGCAGCTTGGACAGGGGGCCCAATCAGCCCCAGCATTTT	CASSLDRGPNQPQHF	TRBJ1-5	.	TRBV5-4	TRBD1
TGTGCCAGCAGGCTCAGGGGGCTTGGGTATGGCTACACCTTC	CASRLRGLGYGYTF	TRBJ1-2	.	TRBV27	TRBD1
TGCAGCGGCAGCCCGCCAGGGGCTGCTGAAGCTTTCTTT	CSGSPPGAAEAFF	TRBJ1-1	.	TRBV29-1	.
TGTGCCAGCAGAGCTTCACAGACCTATGGCTACACCTTC	CASRASQTYGYTF	TRBJ1-2	.	TRBV28	.
TGCGCCAGCAGCTTGGGACTAGTCCAAGAGACCCAGTACTTC	CASSLGLVQETQYF	TRBJ2-5	once	TRBV5-1	.
TGTGCCAGCAGCTCATCGGACCTCTCCTACAATGAGCAGTTCTTC	CASSSSDLSYNEQFF	TRBJ2-1	.	TRBV5-4	.
TGTGCCAGCAGTTCCGGGAGTGGTGAGCAGTTCTTC	CASSSGSGEQFF	TRBJ2-1	.	TRBV6-5	.
TGCGCCAGCAGTGAGGACAGGGTAGCGGTCGATGAGCAGTTCTTC	CASSEDRVAVDEQFF	TRBJ2-1	once	TRBV10-1	.
TGTGCCAGCAACTCGGGGACAGGGAGGTTGGCTTTCTTT	CASNSGTGRLAFF	TRBJ1-1	once	TRBV27	TRBD1
TGTGCCAGCAGCGCTAGCGGGAGTGGGTACGAGCAGTACTTC	CASSASGSGYEQYF	TRBJ2-7	.	TRBV4-2	TRBD2
TGTGCCAGCAGCTTAACCGGGGCCATGAACACTGAAGCTTTCTTT	CASSLTGAMNTEAFF	TRBJ1-1	.	TRBV7-3	.